These T cell receptor beta chains were read from a single sample in a study of blood T cell repertoires in COVID-19. The table came from immunoSEQ multiplex PCR; TCRdb's copy has only in-frame clones and leaves some out. The table includes roughly 40,000 clones, approximately 89% detected once. Input material: peripheral blood. All receptors come from a woman between 70 and 85 years old with acute or convalescent COVID-19. Each CDR3 is given with its conserved first and last residue. A D gene is named only where the DNA matches it firmly. Where a row states a size, it is once, few, many or the class of an expanded clone; other rows omit it.

TRBJ2-5 | TRBV6-2/TRBV6-3 | NA | 17 | TRBD2 | TGTGCCAGCAGTTACCGCAATAGCGGGGGCCCCCAAGAGACCCAGTACTTC | CASSYRNSGGPQETQYF
TRBJ2-2 | TRBV6-2/TRBV6-3 | NA | 16 | TRBD1 | TGTGCCAGCAGTACCGGGACAGGGGTTCTGACCGGGGAGCTGTTTTTT | CASSTGTGVLTGELFF
TRBJ2-1 | TRBV11-3 | NA | 16 | NA | TGTGCCAGCAGCTTAGAAGGTGGGACTTCTTACAATGAGCAGTTCTTC | CASSLEGGTSYNEQFF
TRBJ2-1 | TRBV2 | NA | 13 | NA | TGTGCCAGCATGGGACAAGGGTCCAATGAGCAGTTCTTC | CASMGQGSNEQFF
TRBJ2-6 | TRBV6-5 | few | 14 | NA | TGTGCCAGCAGAACAGGGACTGGGGCCAACGTCCTGACTTTC | CASRTGTGANVLTF
TRBJ2-5 | TRBV5-6 | NA | 16 | TRBD1 | TGTGCCAGCAGCTGGGGACAGGGGGCTCCTCAAGAGACCCAGTACTTC | CASSWGQGAPQETQYF
TRBJ2-5 | TRBV20-1 | NA | 14 | TRBD2 | TGCAGTGCTAGTAGCGGGGGGGCTATAGAGACCCAGTACTTC | CSASSGGAIETQYF
TRBJ2-1 | TRBV9 | NA | 15 | TRBD1 | TGTGCCAGCAGCCCGGACAGGGCCATGACCAATGAGCAGTTCTTC | CASSPDRAMTNEQFF
TRBJ2-2 | TRBV5-1 | NA | 15 | NA | TGCGCCAGCAGCTTGCTGCAGGACGGGGCCGGGGAGCTGTTTTTT | CASSLLQDGAGELFF
TRBJ1-6 | TRBV6-5 | NA | 15 | NA | TGTGCCTCACAAAGGGGTATGGCGGGAAATTCACCCCTCCACTTT | CASQRGMAGNSPLHF
TRBJ2-2 | TRBV19 | NA | 14 | NA | TGTGCCAGTAGTACCCCTGGGAGGACCGGGGAGCTGTTTTTT | CASSTPGRTGELFF
TRBJ2-3 | TRBV27 | NA | 20 | TRBD2 | TGTGCCAGCTATCCCACTGGGGGGGTTTTATTCGGTGAAGACACAGATACGCAGTATTTT | CASYPTGGVLFGEDTDTQYF
TRBJ2-1 | TRBV11-3 | NA | 17 | TRBD2 | TGTGCCAGCAGCTTAGAGAGGCTAGCGGGAGGGCATTATGAGCAGTTCTTC | CASSLERLAGGHYEQFF
TRBJ2-5 | TRBV7-7 | NA | 17 | TRBD2 | TGTGCTAGCAGCGCCCTTAGCGGGAGGACGGTTGGAGAGACCCAGTACTTC | CASSALSGRTVGETQYF
TRBJ2-6 | TRBV3-1/TRBV3-2 | NA | 15 | NA | TGTGCCAGCAGCCCGGTATACTCTGGGGCCAACGTCCTGACTTTC | CASSPVYSGANVLTF
TRBJ1-2 | TRBV27 | NA | 16 | TRBD1 | TGTGCCAGCAGTTCCCACCGGGACAGGCCCCAGGGGGGCTACACCTTC | CASSSHRDRPQGGYTF
TRBJ1-5 | TRBV27 | NA | 12 | NA | TGTGCCAGCAGGGCCCCGAATCAGCCCCAGCATTTT | CASRAPNQPQHF
TRBJ2-1 | TRBV7-9 | NA | 13 | NA | TGTGCCAGCAGCTTACGGGGGGCTAATGAGCAGTTCTTC | CASSLRGANEQFF
TRBJ2-1 | TRBV6-5 | NA | 10 | NA | TGTGCCAGCAGTACGGGTGAGCAGTTCTTC | CASSTGEQFF
TRBJ2-1 | TRBV19 | once | 17 | TRBD2 | TGTGCCAGTAGTTCACCGACGGGACTAGCGGGAGCCAATGAGCAGTTCTTC | CASSSPTGLAGANEQFF
TRBJ2-3 | TRBV29-1 | NA | 12 | NA | TGCAGCGTTGATCAGTCAGGAGATACGCAGTATTTT | CSVDQSGDTQYF
TRBJ1-2 | TRBV6-6 | NA | 16 | NA | TGTGCCAGCAGTTTCGAACCGAGTACGAAAGACTATGGCTACACCTTC | CASSFEPSTKDYGYTF
TRBJ2-3 | TRBV29-1 | NA | 13 | NA | TGCAGCTCTCTACTGAGAAGTACAGATACGCAGTATTTT | CSSLLRSTDTQYF
TRBJ2-5 | TRBV6-5 | NA | 14 | NA | TGTGCCAGCAGTTACTCTCAAGGGGGAGAGACCCAGTACTTC | CASSYSQGGETQYF
TRBJ1-5 | TRBV27 | NA | 17 | TRBD1 | TGTGCCAGCAGTTTGTACGAAAGACAGGGATTCAATCAGCCCCAGCATTTT | CASSLYERQGFNQPQHF
TRBJ2-1 | TRBV11-2 | once | 16 | TRBD2 | TGTGCCAGCAGCTTACTGACAAGCGGGAGGTTCAATGAGCAGTTCTTC | CASSLLTSGRFNEQFF
TRBJ2-1 | TRBV24-1 | few | 16 | NA | TGTGCCACCAGTGCGCGCGGGCGGACAGACGGAAATGAGCAGTTCTTC | CATSARGRTDGNEQFF
TRBJ2-3 | TRBV10-3 | NA | 17 | TRBD2 | TGTGCCATCAGTGAAGGGACTAGCGGGGGTTTCACAGATACGCAGTATTTT | CAISEGTSGGFTDTQYF
TRBJ2-1 | TRBV9 | NA | 15 | NA | TGTGCCAGCAGCGTTTCCACCTCGAGGGCGAGTGAGCAGTTCTTC | CASSVSTSRASEQFF
TRBJ1-3 | TRBV11-3 | NA | 19 | TRBD1 | TGTGCCAGCAGCTTTTCGGCCAGGGGGCTAAGTATGGGCGGAAACACCATATATTTT | CASSFSARGLSMGGNTIYF
TRBJ2-3 | TRBV28 | NA | 14 | TRBD2 | TGTGCCAGCAGTCAACGGGGGGGGACAGATACGCAGTATTTT | CASSQRGGTDTQYF
TRBJ2-3 | TRBV7-2 | NA | 15 | TRBD2 | TGTGCCAGCAGTAGCGGGGCCACCGGCACAGATACGCAGTATTTT | CASSSGATGTDTQYF
TRBJ2-5 | TRBV6-2/TRBV6-3 | once | 14 | TRBD2 | TGTGCCAGCAGCCCAAGCGGGAGTTGGGAGACCCAGTACTTC | CASSPSGSWETQYF
TRBJ2-3 | TRBV30 | NA | 18 | NA | TGTGCCTGGAGTGTACGCTGGTCCGGAGTCGGATCCACAGATACGCAGTATTTT | CAWSVRWSGVGSTDTQYF
TRBJ2-1 | TRBV18 | NA | 15 | TRBD2 | TGTGCCAGCTCACCACAAGCGGGAGAGGGCAATGAGCAGTTCTTC | CASSPQAGEGNEQFF
TRBJ2-2 | TRBV12-3/TRBV12-4 | NA | 13 | NA | TGTGCCAGCAGCCAGGACATCACCGGGGAGCTGTTTTTT | CASSQDITGELFF
TRBJ1-1 | TRBV29-1 | few | 14 | NA | TGCAGCGTGCAACTCGGAGCCTCGGGCACTGAAGCTTTCTTT | CSVQLGASGTEAFF
TRBJ2-5 | TRBV25-1 | NA | 16 | TRBD2 | TGTGCCAGCGGCGTGGTTAGCGGGAGGGCCAGGGAGACCCAGTACTTC | CASGVVSGRARETQYF
TRBJ2-2 | TRBV9 | NA | 15 | TRBD1 | TGTGCCAGCAGCTTTGGACAGGGGGGCAGCGGGGAGCTGTTTTTT | CASSFGQGGSGELFF
TRBJ2-5 | TRBV7-2 | NA | 16 | TRBD2 | TGTGCCAGCAGCTTAGCGGAACTAGCGGGATCTAAGACCCAGTACTTC | CASSLAELAGSKTQYF
TRBJ2-1 | TRBV11-2 | NA | 15 | TRBD2 | TGTGCCAGCAGCCCCGGGGGGACTAGTGCCTATGAGCAGTTCTTC | CASSPGGTSAYEQFF
TRBJ2-3 | TRBV4-3 | NA | 15 | NA | TGCGCCAGCAGCCTCTCGACAGCTAGCACAGATACGCAGTATTTT | CASSLSTASTDTQYF
TRBJ2-5 | TRBV9 | NA | 17 | TRBD1 | TGTGCCAGCAGCCCGCTAGCAGGGGGACAGGGAGGAGAGACCCAGTACTTC | CASSPLAGGQGGETQYF